This TCR beta chain stems from a study of cytomegalovirus exposure and HLA in healthy donors. Broader study findings: Later analysis reportedly placed an Asian-associated ancestry cluster below the approximately 680-donor mean in N-insertions.

PCR amplification relied on 60 Vbeta primers (plus 13 Jbeta primers). Measured with immunoSEQ multiplex PCR; TCRdb has only the in-frame clones, and not every one. The repertoire includes 60,000 to 70,000 clones, 65% to 80% of them detected once, and around 17% sits in the top ten. Points on this clone: Its matching antigen is unknown.

The germline V gene encodes CDR1 MNHNS and CDR2 SASEGT. CDR3 length equals 14 residues. V dropped 8 bases and J dropped 10; count of bases not matched to a gene: 14. The sequence came from a man aged 35 to 55 in good health and CMV-seropositive. This rearrangement joins TRBV6-1 to TRBJ2-1, with TRBD2 identical over 7 bases. The sample was PBMCs. CDR3 nucleotide sequence: TGTGCCAGCTCCGGACTAGTTTTATCGGGGGAGCAGTTCTTC. It translates to CASSGLVLSGEQFF.